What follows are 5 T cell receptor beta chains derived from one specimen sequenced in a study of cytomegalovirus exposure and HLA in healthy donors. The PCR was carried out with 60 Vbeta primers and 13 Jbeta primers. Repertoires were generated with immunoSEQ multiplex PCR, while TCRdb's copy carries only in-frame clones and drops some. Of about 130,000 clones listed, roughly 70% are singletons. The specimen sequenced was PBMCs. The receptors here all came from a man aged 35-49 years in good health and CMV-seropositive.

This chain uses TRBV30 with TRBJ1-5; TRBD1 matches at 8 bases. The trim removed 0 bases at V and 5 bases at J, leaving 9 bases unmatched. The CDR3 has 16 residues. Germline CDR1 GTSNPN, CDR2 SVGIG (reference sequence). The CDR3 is CAWSVRLGQDYQPQHF. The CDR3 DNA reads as TGTGCCTGGAGTGTACGCTTGGGACAGGATTATCAGCCCCAGCATTTT.

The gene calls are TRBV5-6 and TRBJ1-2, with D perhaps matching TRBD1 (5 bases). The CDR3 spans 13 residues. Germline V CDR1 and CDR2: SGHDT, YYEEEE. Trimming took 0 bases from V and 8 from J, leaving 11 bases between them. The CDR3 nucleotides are TGTGCCAGCAGCTTGGGGGGGGAGTCGGGCTACACCTTC. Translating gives CASSLGGESGYTF.

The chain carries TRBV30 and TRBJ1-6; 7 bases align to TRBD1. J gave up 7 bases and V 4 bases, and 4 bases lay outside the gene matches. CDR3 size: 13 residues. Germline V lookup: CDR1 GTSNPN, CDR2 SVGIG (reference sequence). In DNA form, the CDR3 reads TGTGCCTGGACCGGGACAGCGAATTCACCCCTCCACTTT. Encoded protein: CAWTGTANSPLHF.

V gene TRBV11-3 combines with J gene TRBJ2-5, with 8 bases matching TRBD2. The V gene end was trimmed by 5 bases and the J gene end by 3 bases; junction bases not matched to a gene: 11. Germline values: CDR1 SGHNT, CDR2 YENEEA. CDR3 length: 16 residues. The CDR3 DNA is TGTGCCAGCAGCCCGGGTGACGGGAGGGCCAAAGAGACCCAGTACTTC. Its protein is CASSPGDGRAKETQYF. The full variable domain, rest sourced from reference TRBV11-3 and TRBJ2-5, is EAGVVQSPRYKIIEKKQPVAFWCNPISGHNTLYWYLQNLGQGPELLIRYENEEAVDDSQLPKDRFSAERLKGVDSTLKIQPAELGDSAVYLCASSPGDGRAKETQYFGPGTRLLVL.

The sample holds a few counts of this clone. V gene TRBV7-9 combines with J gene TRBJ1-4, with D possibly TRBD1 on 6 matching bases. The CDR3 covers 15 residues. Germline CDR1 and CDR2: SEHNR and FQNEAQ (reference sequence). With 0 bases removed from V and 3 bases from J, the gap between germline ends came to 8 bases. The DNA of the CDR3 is TGTGCCAGCAGCTTAGCACAGGGTGCTAATGAAAAACTGTTTTTT. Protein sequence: CASSLAQGANEKLFF.